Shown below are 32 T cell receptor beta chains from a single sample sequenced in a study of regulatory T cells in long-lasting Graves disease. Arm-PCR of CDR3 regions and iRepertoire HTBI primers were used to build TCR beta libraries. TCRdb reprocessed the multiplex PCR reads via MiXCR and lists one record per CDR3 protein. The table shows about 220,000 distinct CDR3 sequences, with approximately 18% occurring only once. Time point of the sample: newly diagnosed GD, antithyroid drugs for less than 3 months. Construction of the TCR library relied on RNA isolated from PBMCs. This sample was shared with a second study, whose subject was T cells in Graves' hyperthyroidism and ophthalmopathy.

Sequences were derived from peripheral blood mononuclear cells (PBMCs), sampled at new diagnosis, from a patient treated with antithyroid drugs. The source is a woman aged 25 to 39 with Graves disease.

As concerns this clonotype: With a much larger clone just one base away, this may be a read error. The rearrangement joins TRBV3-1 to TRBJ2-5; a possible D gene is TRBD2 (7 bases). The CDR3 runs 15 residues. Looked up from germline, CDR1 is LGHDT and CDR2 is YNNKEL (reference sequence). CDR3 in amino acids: CASSHLGGAQETLYF. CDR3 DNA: TGTGCCAGCAGCCACTTGGGGGGGGCCCAAGAGACCCTGTACTTC.

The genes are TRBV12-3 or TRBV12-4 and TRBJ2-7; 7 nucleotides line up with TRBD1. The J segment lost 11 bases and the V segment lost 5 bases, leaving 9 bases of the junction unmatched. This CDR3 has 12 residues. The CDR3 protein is CASSNRRGFEYF. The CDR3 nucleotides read TGTGCCAGCAGTAACCGCAGGGGGTTTGAGTACTTC.

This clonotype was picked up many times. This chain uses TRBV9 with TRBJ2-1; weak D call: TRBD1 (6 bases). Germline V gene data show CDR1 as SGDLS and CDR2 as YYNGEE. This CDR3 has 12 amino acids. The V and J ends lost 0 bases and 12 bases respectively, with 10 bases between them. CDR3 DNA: TGTGCCAGCAGCGTAGCGACAGGCCCGCAGTTCTTC. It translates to CASSVATGPQFF.

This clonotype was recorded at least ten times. The CDR3 here is CASRGGARATSYF. DNA of the CDR3: TGTGCCAGCAGGGGGGGGGCCCGGGCTACATCTTACTTC. V usage is TRBV28 and J usage is TRBJ2-5, with a tentative D call TRBD2 (7 bases). The germline CDR1 and CDR2 sequences are MDHEN and SYDVKM. The V gene lost 6 bases and the J gene lost 14 bases, with 22 bases spanning the gap. The CDR3 runs to 13 residues.

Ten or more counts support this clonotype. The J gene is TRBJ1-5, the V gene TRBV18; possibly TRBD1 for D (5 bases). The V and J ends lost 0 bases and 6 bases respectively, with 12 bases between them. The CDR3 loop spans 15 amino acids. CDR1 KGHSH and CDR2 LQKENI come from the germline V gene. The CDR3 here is CASSPPYRSGQPQHF. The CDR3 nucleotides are TGTGCCAGCTCACCACCGTACAGGTCCGGTCAGCCCCAGCATTTT.

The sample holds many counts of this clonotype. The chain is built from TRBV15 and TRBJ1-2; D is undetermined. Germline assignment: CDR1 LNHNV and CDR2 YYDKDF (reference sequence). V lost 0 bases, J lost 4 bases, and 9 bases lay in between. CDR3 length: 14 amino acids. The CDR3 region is CATSRDQASYGYTF. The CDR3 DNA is TGTGCCACCAGCAGAGATCAGGCCTCCTATGGCTACACCTTC. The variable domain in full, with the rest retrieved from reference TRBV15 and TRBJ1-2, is DAMVIQNPRYQVTQFGKPVTLSCSQTLNHNVMYWYQQKSSQAPKLLFHYYDKDFNNEADTPDNFQSRRPNTSFCFLDIRSPGLGDTAMYLCATSRDQASYGYTFGSGTRLTVV.

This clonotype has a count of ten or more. In DNA form, the CDR3 reads TGTGCCAGCAAGACACGGCTTTTAGGGTCCTACGAGCAGTACTTC. It codes for CASKTRLLGSYEQYF. V and J are TRBV6-1 and TRBJ2-7; D not certain. The CDR3 has 15 residues. With 7 bases removed from V and 1 base from J, the gap between germline ends came to 17 bases. Germline CDR1 is MNHNS and CDR2 is SASEGT.

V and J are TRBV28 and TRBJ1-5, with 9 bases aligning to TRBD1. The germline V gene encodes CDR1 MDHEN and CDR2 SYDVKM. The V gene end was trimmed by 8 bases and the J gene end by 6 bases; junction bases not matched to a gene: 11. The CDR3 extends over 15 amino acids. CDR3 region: CASGGYGQGTQPQHF. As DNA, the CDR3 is TGTGCCAGCGGCGGCTACGGACAGGGGACTCAGCCCCAGCATTTT.

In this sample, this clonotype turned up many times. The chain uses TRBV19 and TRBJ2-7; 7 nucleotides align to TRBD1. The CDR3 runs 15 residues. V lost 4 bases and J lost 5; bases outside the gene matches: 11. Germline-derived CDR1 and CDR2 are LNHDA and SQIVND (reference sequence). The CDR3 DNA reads TGTGCCAGTAGTACCTACAGGGGATTCGGGGACGAGCAGTACTTC. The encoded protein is CASSTYRGFGDEQYF.

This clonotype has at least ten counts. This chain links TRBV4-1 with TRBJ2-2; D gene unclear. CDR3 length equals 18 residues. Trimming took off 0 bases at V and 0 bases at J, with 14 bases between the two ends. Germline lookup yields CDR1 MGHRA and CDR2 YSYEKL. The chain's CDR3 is CASSQDIKSSANTGELFF. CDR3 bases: TGCGCCAGCAGCCAAGATATCAAGAGCAGCGCGAACACCGGGGAGCTGTTTTTT.

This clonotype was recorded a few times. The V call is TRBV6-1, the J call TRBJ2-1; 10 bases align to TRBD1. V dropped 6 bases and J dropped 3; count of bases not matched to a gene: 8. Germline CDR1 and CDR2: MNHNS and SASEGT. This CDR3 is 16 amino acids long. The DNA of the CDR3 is TGTGCCAGCAGCCAGATGACAGGGGGCAACTACAATGAGCAGTTCTTC. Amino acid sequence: CASSQMTGGNYNEQFF.

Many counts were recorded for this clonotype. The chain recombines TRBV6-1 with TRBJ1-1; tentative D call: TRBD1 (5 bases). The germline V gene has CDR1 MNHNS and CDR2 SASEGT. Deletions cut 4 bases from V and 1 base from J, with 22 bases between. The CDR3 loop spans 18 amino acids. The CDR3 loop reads CASSGWGFEAGPNTEAFF. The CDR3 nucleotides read TGTGCCAGCAGTGGTTGGGGTTTTGAGGCAGGGCCGAACACTGAAGCTTTCTTT.

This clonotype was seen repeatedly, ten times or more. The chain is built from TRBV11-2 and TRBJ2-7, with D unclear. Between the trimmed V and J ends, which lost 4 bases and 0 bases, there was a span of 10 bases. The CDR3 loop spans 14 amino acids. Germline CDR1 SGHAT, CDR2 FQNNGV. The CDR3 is CASSYAGSSYEQYF. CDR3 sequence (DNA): TGTGCCAGCAGCTACGCCGGGTCCTCCTACGAGCAGTACTTC.

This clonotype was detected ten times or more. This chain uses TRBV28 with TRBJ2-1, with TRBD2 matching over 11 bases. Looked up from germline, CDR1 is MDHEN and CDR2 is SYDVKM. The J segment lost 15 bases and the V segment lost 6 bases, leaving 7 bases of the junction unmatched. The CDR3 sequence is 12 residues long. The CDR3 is CASRMTSGAWFF. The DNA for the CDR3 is TGTGCCAGCAGGATGACTAGCGGGGCTTGGTTCTTC.

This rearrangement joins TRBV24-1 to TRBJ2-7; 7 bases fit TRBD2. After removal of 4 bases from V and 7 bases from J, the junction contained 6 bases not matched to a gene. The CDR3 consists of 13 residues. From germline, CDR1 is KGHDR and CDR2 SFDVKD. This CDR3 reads CATSDRLAHEQYF. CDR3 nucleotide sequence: TGTGCCACCAGTGACCGACTAGCCCATGAGCAGTACTTC.

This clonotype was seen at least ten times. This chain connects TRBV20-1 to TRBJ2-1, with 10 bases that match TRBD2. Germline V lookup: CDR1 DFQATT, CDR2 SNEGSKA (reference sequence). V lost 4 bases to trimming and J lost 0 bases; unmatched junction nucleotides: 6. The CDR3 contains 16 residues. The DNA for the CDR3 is TGCAGTGCTACCTTAGCGGGGGGCAGCTCCTACAATGAGCAGTTCTTC. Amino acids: CSATLAGGSSYNEQFF.

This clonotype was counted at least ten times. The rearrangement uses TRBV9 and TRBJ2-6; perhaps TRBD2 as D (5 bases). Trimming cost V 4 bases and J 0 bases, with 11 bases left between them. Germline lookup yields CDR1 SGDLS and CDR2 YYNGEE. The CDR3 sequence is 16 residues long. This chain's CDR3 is CASSPVEDSGANVLTF. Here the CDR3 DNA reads TGTGCCAGCAGCCCCGTGGAGGACTCTGGGGCCAACGTCCTGACTTTC.

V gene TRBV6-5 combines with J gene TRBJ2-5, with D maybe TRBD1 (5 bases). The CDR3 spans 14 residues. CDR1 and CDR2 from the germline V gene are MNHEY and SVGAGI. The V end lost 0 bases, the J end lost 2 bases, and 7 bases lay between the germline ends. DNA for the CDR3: TGTGCCAGCAGTTACTCCAGGGTACAAGAGACCCAGTACTTC. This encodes CASSYSRVQETQYF.

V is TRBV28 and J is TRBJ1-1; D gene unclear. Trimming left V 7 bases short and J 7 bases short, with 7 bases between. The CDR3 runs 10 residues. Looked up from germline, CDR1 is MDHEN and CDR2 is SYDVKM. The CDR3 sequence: CASKANEAFF. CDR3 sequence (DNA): TGTGCCAGCAAAGCGAATGAAGCTTTCTTT.

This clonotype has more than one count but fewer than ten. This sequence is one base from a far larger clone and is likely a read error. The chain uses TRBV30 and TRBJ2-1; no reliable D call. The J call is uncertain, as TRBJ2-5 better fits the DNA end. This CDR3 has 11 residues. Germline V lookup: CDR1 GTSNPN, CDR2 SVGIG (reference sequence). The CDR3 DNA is TGTGTCTGGAGTCTCGGGGAGACCCAGTACTTC. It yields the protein CVWSLGETQYF.

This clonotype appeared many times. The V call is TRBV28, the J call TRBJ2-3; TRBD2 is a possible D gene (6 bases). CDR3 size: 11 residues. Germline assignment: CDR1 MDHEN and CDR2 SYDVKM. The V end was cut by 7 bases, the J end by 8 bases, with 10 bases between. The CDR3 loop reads CASNEGGTQYF. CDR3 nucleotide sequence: TGTGCCAGCAATGAGGGAGGTACGCAGTATTTT.

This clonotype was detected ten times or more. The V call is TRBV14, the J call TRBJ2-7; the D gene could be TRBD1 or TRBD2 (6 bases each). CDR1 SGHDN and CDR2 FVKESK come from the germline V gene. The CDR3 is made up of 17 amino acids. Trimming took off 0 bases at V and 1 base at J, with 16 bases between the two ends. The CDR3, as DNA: TGTGCCAGCAGCCAAGACATCGGGGGCACCGCTTCCTACGAGCAGTACTTC. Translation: CASSQDIGGTASYEQYF.

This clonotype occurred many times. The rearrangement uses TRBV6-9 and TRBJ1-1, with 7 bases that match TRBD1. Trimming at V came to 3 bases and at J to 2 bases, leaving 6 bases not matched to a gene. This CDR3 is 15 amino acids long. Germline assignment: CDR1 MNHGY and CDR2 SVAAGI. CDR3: CASSYRAGGNTEAFF. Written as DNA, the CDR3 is TGTGCCAGCAGTTACAGAGCAGGGGGAAACACTGAAGCTTTCTTT.

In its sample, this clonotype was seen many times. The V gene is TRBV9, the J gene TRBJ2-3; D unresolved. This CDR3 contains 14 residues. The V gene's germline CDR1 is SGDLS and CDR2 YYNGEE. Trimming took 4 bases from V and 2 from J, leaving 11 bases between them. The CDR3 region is CASSPPSHTDTQYF. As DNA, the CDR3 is TGTGCCAGCAGCCCTCCTTCACACACAGATACGCAGTATTTT.

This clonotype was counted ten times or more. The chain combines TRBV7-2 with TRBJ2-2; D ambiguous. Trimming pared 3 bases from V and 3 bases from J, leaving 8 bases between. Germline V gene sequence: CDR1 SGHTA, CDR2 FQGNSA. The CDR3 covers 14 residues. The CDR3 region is CASSFQPHTGELFF. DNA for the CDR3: TGTGCCAGCAGCTTTCAACCACACACCGGGGAGCTGTTTTTT.

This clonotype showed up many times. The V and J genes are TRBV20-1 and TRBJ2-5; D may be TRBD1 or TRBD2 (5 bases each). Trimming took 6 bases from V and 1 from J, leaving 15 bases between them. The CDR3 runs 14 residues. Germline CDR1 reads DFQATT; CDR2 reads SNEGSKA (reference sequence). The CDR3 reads CSADGTGSQETQYF. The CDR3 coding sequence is TGCAGTGCCGACGGGACGGGAAGCCAAGAGACCCAGTACTTC.

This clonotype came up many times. This chain's CDR3 is CSARDPKRDRGRITEAFF. The CDR3 DNA follows: TGCAGTGCTAGAGACCCGAAACGCGACAGGGGGCGAATCACTGAAGCTTTCTTT. The rearrangement uses TRBV20-1 and TRBJ1-1; TRBD1 aligns across 10 bases. The CDR3 consists of 18 residues. Trimming at V came to 0 bases and at J to 4 bases, leaving 14 bases not matched to a gene. Germline V gene sequence: CDR1 DFQATT, CDR2 SNEGSKA (reference sequence).

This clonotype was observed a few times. CDR3 bases: TGTGCCTTTACTTGGGCAGGGCTGACCCACTATGGCTACACCTTC. Amino acids: CAFTWAGLTHYGYTF. V gene TRBV30 combines with J gene TRBJ1-2, with D tentatively TRBD1 (5 bases). From germline, CDR1 is GTSNPN and CDR2 SVGIG (reference sequence). V was cut by 7 bases and J by 3 bases, with 21 bases left in between. CDR3 length equals 15 residues.

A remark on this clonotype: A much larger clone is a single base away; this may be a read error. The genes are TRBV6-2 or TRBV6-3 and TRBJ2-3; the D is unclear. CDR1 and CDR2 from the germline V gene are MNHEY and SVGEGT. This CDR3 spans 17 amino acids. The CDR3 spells CVSRNVVGVPSTDTQYF. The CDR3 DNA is TGTGTCAGCAGGAACGTCGTTGGGGTTCCTAGCACAGATACGCAGTATTTT.

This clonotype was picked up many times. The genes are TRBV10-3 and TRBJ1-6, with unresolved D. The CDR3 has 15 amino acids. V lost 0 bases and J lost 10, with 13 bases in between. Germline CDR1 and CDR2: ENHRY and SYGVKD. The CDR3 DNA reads TGTGCCATCAGTGAGTCTGGCCATATGAGATCACCCCTCCACTTT. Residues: CAISESGHMRSPLHF.

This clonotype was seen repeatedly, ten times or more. The CDR3 coding sequence is TGTGCCAGCAGTTGGGACAGCCGTTCACCCCTCCACTTT. Protein sequence: CASSWDSRSPLHF. J is TRBJ1-6 and V is TRBV6-5; TRBD1 matches 7 bases. Per the germline V gene, CDR1 is MNHEY and CDR2 is SVGAGI. After removal of 4 bases from V and 9 bases from J, the junction contained 3 bases not matched to a gene. This CDR3 has 13 residues.

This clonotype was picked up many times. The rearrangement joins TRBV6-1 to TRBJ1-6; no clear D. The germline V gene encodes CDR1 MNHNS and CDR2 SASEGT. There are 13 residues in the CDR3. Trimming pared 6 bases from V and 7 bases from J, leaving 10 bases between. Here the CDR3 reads CASSPSQNSPLHF. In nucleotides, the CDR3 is TGTGCCAGCAGCCCTTCTCAGAATTCACCCCTCCACTTT.